What follows are 18 T cell receptor beta chains derived from one specimen sequenced in a study of blood T cell repertoires in COVID-19. Sequencing was performed with immunoSEQ multiplex PCR; in TCRdb, only in-frame clones are kept and a portion is missing. The sample shows 180,000 or so clones, about 85% of them seen only once. The sample consisted of peripheral blood. Receptors were obtained from a man aged 60-69 years who had recovered from COVID-19.

The J gene is TRBJ2-2, the V gene TRBV15; 8 bases are shared with TRBD2. Germline V gene data show CDR1 as LNHNV and CDR2 as YYDKDF (reference sequence). With 4 bases clipped from V and 2 bases from J, the junction kept 6 bases outside the gene matches. The CDR3 sequence is 16 residues long. The CDR3 region is CATSTRAGGNTGELFF. DNA for the CDR3: TGTGCCACCAGCACAAGGGCGGGGGGAAACACCGGGGAGCTGTTTTTT.

CDR3 sequence (DNA): TGTGCCAGCTCACGAGTAGCGGGGGGGCCGGCCGAGCAGTACTTC. Its protein is CASSRVAGGPAEQYF. The V call is TRBV18, the J call TRBJ2-7, with TRBD2 identical over 11 bases. This CDR3 is built from 15 residues. Trimming took 4 bases from V and 6 from J; bases not matched to a gene: 8. The V gene's germline CDR1 is KGHSH and CDR2 LQKENI.

This chain connects TRBV11-1 to TRBJ2-1; D is undetermined. V was shortened by 2 bases and J by 5 bases, with 10 bases between the two germline ends. Per the germline V gene, CDR1 is SGHAT and CDR2 is FQDESV (reference sequence). The CDR3 extends over 14 amino acids. Written as DNA, the CDR3 is TGTGCCAGCAGCTTACAGCGCTCTAACAATGAGCAGTTCTTC. It yields the protein CASSLQRSNNEQFF.

This clone has at least ten counts. This sequence joins TRBV5-1 and TRBJ2-7; TRBD1 agrees at 9 bases. The trim removed 4 bases at V and 4 bases at J, leaving 6 bases unmatched. Germline V gene sequence: CDR1 SGHRS, CDR2 YFSETQ. CDR3 size: 14 residues. The CDR3 loop is CASSTLTGGYEQYF. The CDR3 DNA is TGCGCCAGCAGCACTCTGACAGGGGGGTACGAGCAGTACTTC. Full variable domain (remainder filled in from reference TRBV5-1 and TRBJ2-7): KAGVTQTPRYLIKTRGQQVTLSCSPISGHRSVSWYQQTPGQGLQFLFEYFSETQRNKGNFPGRFSGRQFSNSRSEMNVSTLELGDSALYLCASSTLTGGYEQYFGPGTRLTVT.

The genes are TRBV7-9 and TRBJ1-1; 7 nucleotides align to TRBD1. CDR3 size: 12 residues. V shed 10 bases, J shed 0 bases, and the junction held 2 bases outside the gene matches. Germline V gives CDR1 SEHNR, CDR2 FQNEAQ (reference sequence). The CDR3 region is CANQGVNTEAFF. In DNA, the CDR3 is TGTGCCAACCAGGGGGTGAACACTGAAGCTTTCTTT.

The chain recombines TRBV7-8 with TRBJ1-2; 9 bases map to TRBD1. There are 16 residues in the CDR3. V gave up 1 base and J gave up 2 bases; unmatched junction bases: 5. Germline V gene lookup returns CDR1 SGHVS and CDR2 FQNEAQ. The DNA of the CDR3 is TGTGCCAGCAGCTTAGGACTACAGGGGGCAAACTATGGCTACACCTTC. Translated: CASSLGLQGANYGYTF.

The chain joins TRBV10-2 to TRBJ2-7, with 10 bases that match TRBD2. The CDR3 runs to 14 residues. The germline V gene has CDR1 WSHSY and CDR2 SAAADI. Trimming removed 4 bases from V and 3 bases from J; junction bases left unmatched: 3. The CDR3 DNA sequence: TGCGCCAGCAGTGGGACTAGCGGTTACTACGAGCAGTACTTC. Translating it yields CASSGTSGYYEQYF.

The chain recombines TRBV4-3 with TRBJ1-1; no firm D call. The CDR3 is made up of 14 amino acids. The germline V and J ends were trimmed by 3 bases and 5 bases, with 13 bases remaining between them. The germline V gene encodes CDR1 LGHNA and CDR2 YSLEER. Here the CDR3 DNA reads TGCGCCAGCAGCCAGGAGGCGGGTCAGACTGAAGCTTTCTTT. It translates to CASSQEAGQTEAFF.

The chain couples TRBV7-8 to TRBJ1-1; D remains unclear. Per the germline V gene, CDR1 is SGHVS and CDR2 is FQNEAQ. CDR3 size: 16 residues. V lost 1 base, J lost 0 bases, and 12 bases lay in between. For the CDR3, the DNA is TGTGCCAGCAGCTTAGAAGGATCAGGCTTGAACACTGAAGCTTTCTTT. This encodes CASSLEGSGLNTEAFF.

V and J are TRBV6-5 and TRBJ2-7; a weak D match, TRBD2 (7 bases). The V gene lost 6 bases and the J gene lost 3 bases, with 15 bases spanning the gap. In germline, CDR1 is MNHEY, CDR2 SVGAGI. CDR3 length equals 14 residues. CDR3 region: CASRGGDNRYEQYF. The CDR3 DNA sequence: TGTGCCAGCAGGGGGGGGGACAACCGCTACGAGCAGTACTTC.

The chain employs TRBV9 and TRBJ2-3, with 7 bases identical to TRBD1. Trimming at V came to 0 bases and at J to 9 bases, leaving 4 bases not matched to a gene. Germline values: CDR1 SGDLS, CDR2 YYNGEE. The CDR3 runs 13 residues. CDR3 region: CASSVEGAATQYF. DNA of the CDR3: TGTGCCAGCAGCGTAGAGGGGGCGGCCACGCAGTATTTT. The complete variable domain, with remaining parts taken from reference TRBV9 and TRBJ2-3, reads DSGVTQTPKHLITATGQRVTLRCSPRSGDLSVYWYQQSLDQGLQFLIQYYNGEERAKGNILERFSAQQFPDLHSELNLSSLELGDSALYFCASSVEGAATQYFGPGTRLTVL.

This chain links TRBV19 with TRBJ1-4; a weak D match, TRBD1 (6 bases). CDR3 length: 15 amino acids. Trimming cost V 4 bases and J 0 bases, with 9 bases left between them. CDR1 is LNHDA, CDR2 SQIVND, per germline (reference sequence). Here the CDR3 reads CASSKDRSTNEKLFF. CDR3 DNA sequence: TGTGCCAGTAGTAAAGACAGGTCAACTAATGAAAAACTGTTTTTT.

The chain recombines TRBV4-1 with TRBJ2-3, with D possibly matching TRBD1 (6 bases). With 6 bases removed from V and 0 bases from J, the gap between germline ends came to 16 bases. Germline assignment: CDR1 MGHRA and CDR2 YSYEKL. The CDR3 covers 16 residues. DNA of the CDR3: TGCGCCAGCAGTCCTAGCCCGAGGGGGAGCACAGATACGCAGTATTTT. Translation: CASSPSPRGSTDTQYF.

The J gene is TRBJ1-2, the V gene TRBV6-6, with TRBD1 identical over 12 bases. Germline CDR1 and CDR2: MNHNY and SVGAGI (reference sequence). This CDR3 contains 14 residues. V was pared by 7 bases and J by 8 bases, with 8 bases of the junction left unmatched. The CDR3 DNA follows: TGTGCCAGCACACCGGGACAGGGGGCGCAGGGCTACACCTTC. Protein: CASTPGQGAQGYTF.

The rearrangement uses TRBV5-4 and TRBJ2-7, with D unclear. Germline CDR1 SGHNT, CDR2 YYREEE (reference sequence). Trimming shortened V by 3 bases and J by 2 bases, and 9 bases separated the two germline ends. The CDR3 loop spans 13 amino acids. CDR3 amino acids: CASSSPSAYEQYF. The CDR3 DNA reads as TGTGCCAGCAGCTCCCCCTCCGCCTACGAGCAGTACTTC.

This chain joins TRBV6-2 or TRBV6-3 and TRBJ1-1; the D gene is possibly TRBD1 (6 bases). The CDR3 is 15 amino acids. The germline CDR1 and CDR2 sequences are MNHEY and SVGEGT. Trimming removed 5 bases at V and 1 base at J, with 14 bases between. The CDR3 nucleotides read TGTGCCAGCAGTCGGGGGGCGTCATCGAACACTGAAGCTTTCTTT. Its translation: CASSRGASSNTEAFF.

This chain links TRBV6-5 with TRBJ2-7; TRBD1 agrees at 7 bases. Germline lookup yields CDR1 MNHEY and CDR2 SVGAGI. CDR3 size: 15 residues. Losses at the gene ends were 5 bases for V and 2 bases for J; bases not matched to a gene: 9. The CDR3 nucleotides are TGTGCCAGCAGTCAATGGACAGGCCAAACCTACGAGCAGTACTTC. Its translation is CASSQWTGQTYEQYF.

The chain joins TRBV27 to TRBJ2-2; D unclear. CDR1 MNHEY and CDR2 SMNVEV come from the germline V gene (reference sequence). Trimming stripped 6 bases from V and 7 bases from J, with 15 bases between. The CDR3 runs to 14 residues. This CDR3 is CASRALDSNGELFF. The CDR3, as DNA: TGTGCCAGCAGGGCCTTAGACTCCAACGGGGAGCTGTTTTTT.